The 26 T cell receptor beta chains presented below share a single source sample, sequenced in a study of liver allograft versus peripheral blood T cells. Study-wide background: Peripheral blood of the recipients supplied T cell receptor repertoires that were compared with those in transplanted livers.

Each CDR3 protein is one row after TCRdb ran MiXCR on the reads. Of about 5,600 distinct CDR3 sequences in the sample, 12% to 15% were seen once. Receptors originate from a human patient who had a liver transplant. Some T cells may arise from the graft donor.

The chain couples TRBV12-3 or TRBV12-4 to TRBJ2-1, with no clear D. V was clipped by 3 bases and J by 7 bases, with 7 bases between them. CDR3 size: 12 residues. DNA for the CDR3: TGTGCCAGCAGTTTGTTGGGGAATGAGCAGTTCTTC. As protein: CASSLLGNEQFF.

The chain combines TRBV12-3 or TRBV12-4 with TRBJ2-7; D unresolved. The CDR3 has 17 amino acids. Trimming took off 2 bases at V and 3 bases at J, with 20 bases between the two ends. The CDR3 nucleotides are TGTGCCAGCAGTTTACCGAAAATAAAGGCCGGAATCTACGAGCAGTACTTC. Amino acids: CASSLPKIKAGIYEQYF.

In its sample, this clonotype is medium-sized. This rearrangement joins TRBV6-5 to TRBJ1-2; D is unclear. From germline, CDR1 is MNHEY and CDR2 SVGAGI. This CDR3 contains 13 residues. The V and J ends lost 4 bases and 4 bases respectively, with 10 bases between them. CDR3 coding DNA: TGTGCCAGCAGTTCTGATCACATCTATGGCTACACCTTC. Translated, it gives CASSSDHIYGYTF.

By frequency in the sample, this clonotype is medium-sized. This chain links TRBV28 with TRBJ1-5, with D uncertain. The CDR3 is made up of 13 amino acids. Germline-derived CDR1 and CDR2 are MDHEN and SYDVKM. The V gene lost 6 bases and the J gene lost 1 base, with 7 bases spanning the gap. In nucleotides, the CDR3 is TGTGCCAGCAGGGGAGGGAGCAATCAGCCCCAGCATTTT. This codes for CASRGGSNQPQHF.

This clonotype ranks as medium-sized. This chain links TRBV29-1 with TRBJ1-5; D may be TRBD1 (6 bases). Germline loops: CDR1 SQVTM, CDR2 ANQGSEA. With 4 bases removed from V and 3 bases from J, the gap between germline ends came to 10 bases. The CDR3 runs to 13 residues. The CDR3: CSVGDNLNQPQHF. The CDR3, as DNA: TGCAGCGTTGGGGACAATCTCAATCAGCCCCAGCATTTT.

In its sample, this clonotype ranks as medium-sized. This chain uses TRBV18 with TRBJ2-1, with 8 bases fitting TRBD2. After removal of 4 bases from V and 3 bases from J, the junction contained 11 bases not matched to a gene. The CDR3 length is 17 residues. Germline lookup yields CDR1 KGHSH and CDR2 LQKENI. The CDR3 loop is CASSRAAGVRDYNEQFF. Here the CDR3 DNA reads TGTGCCAGCTCACGTGCAGCGGGAGTCCGGGACTACAATGAGCAGTTCTTC.

This clonotype is medium-sized (0.01 to 0.1%). The chain joins TRBV28 to TRBJ1-2; 9 bases map to TRBD1. The germline V gene encodes CDR1 MDHEN and CDR2 SYDVKM. The junction had 5 bases not matched to a gene; V was cut back by 5 bases and J by 4 bases. The CDR3 runs 14 residues. The CDR3 DNA reads as TGTGCCAGCAGTCGCGGGACAGGGATCTATGGCTACACCTTC. Translated, it gives CASSRGTGIYGYTF.

This clonotype ranks as medium-sized (0.01 to 0.1%). The chain recombines TRBV6-2 or TRBV6-3 with TRBJ2-7; 8 bases agree with TRBD2. Germline assignment: CDR1 MNHEY and CDR2 SVGEGT. The trim removed 6 bases at V and 3 bases at J, leaving 10 bases unmatched. This CDR3 spans 15 amino acids. This CDR3 is CASSKLSGRVYEQYF. The CDR3 nucleotides are TGTGCCAGCAGCAAGCTCAGCGGGAGAGTCTACGAGCAGTACTTC.

This clonotype was seen repeatedly, ten times or more. J is TRBJ1-6 and V is TRBV7-2; tentatively, D is TRBD1 (5 bases). The CDR3 sequence is 14 residues long. Germline CDR1 is SGHTA and CDR2 is FQGNSA. V was trimmed by 5 bases and J by 6 bases, leaving 11 bases between them. Here the CDR3 DNA reads TGTGCCAGCAGCGTGACGGGGGTTAATTCACCCCTCCACTTT. Its protein product is CASSVTGVNSPLHF.

This clonotype ranks as medium-sized. The V call is TRBV28, the J call TRBJ1-2; 10 bases align to TRBD1. In germline, CDR1 is MDHEN, CDR2 SYDVKM. The V segment lost 7 bases and the J segment 6 bases; nucleotides outside the gene matches: 8. The CDR3 runs to 14 residues. The CDR3 reads CASTAGGQGHGYTF. In DNA form, the CDR3 reads TGTGCCAGCACCGCGGGGGGACAGGGGCATGGCTACACCTTC.

This clonotype is medium-sized (0.01 to 0.1%) by share. The V call is TRBV6-1, the J call TRBJ1-1; no reliable D call. V was shortened by 11 bases and J by 8 bases, with 21 bases between the two germline ends. The CDR3 spans 13 residues. Per the germline V gene, CDR1 is MNHNS and CDR2 is SASEGT. DNA for the CDR3: TGTGCCGGACTAAAGGACGGTGGTGCCGAAGCTTTCTTT. Its protein product is CAGLKDGGAEAFF.

By share, this clonotype ranks as medium-sized. This chain connects TRBV7-2 to TRBJ1-1, with D possibly matching TRBD1 (6 bases). The V gene lost 4 bases and the J gene lost 1 base, with 7 bases spanning the gap. Germline CDR1 SGHTA, CDR2 FQGNSA. The CDR3 has 13 amino acids. CDR3 sequence: CASSSGQNTEAFF. CDR3 DNA: TGTGCCAGCAGCTCGGGACAGAACACTGAAGCTTTCTTT.

This clonotype is termed medium-sized. The gene calls are TRBV30 and TRBJ2-7; no definite D call. The germline V gene encodes CDR1 GTSNPN and CDR2 SVGIG (reference sequence). The ends were cut back, 5 bases at V and 4 bases at J, with 18 bases in the middle. CDR3 length equals 14 residues. The CDR3 region has the DNA TGTGCCTGGCTACAGTCGGACGGTGGATACGAGCAGTACTTC. Translating gives CAWLQSDGGYEQYF.

This clonotype was counted only a few times. This chain joins TRBV19 and TRBJ2-3, with 7 bases matching TRBD2. This CDR3 has 16 residues. With 0 bases clipped from V and 0 bases from J, the junction kept 3 bases outside the gene matches. Germline CDR1 is LNHDA and CDR2 is SQIVND (reference sequence). CDR3 loop: CASSIERLASTDTQYF. Here the CDR3 DNA reads TGTGCCAGTAGTATAGAGAGACTAGCTAGCACAGATACGCAGTATTTT.

This clonotype has a count of ten or more. CDR3 DNA: TGTGCCAGCAGTTTATCTGGGACAGGGATGGGGGAACTGTTTTTT. Translating gives CASSLSGTGMGELFF. V gene TRBV27 combines with J gene TRBJ1-4, with 9 bases that match TRBD1. V gave up 0 bases and J gave up 12 bases; unmatched junction bases: 8. The germline V gene encodes CDR1 MNHEY and CDR2 SMNVEV (reference sequence). The CDR3 runs to 15 residues.

This clonotype was seen repeatedly, ten times or more. The DNA for the CDR3 is TGCAGTGCTAGAGACCCTACTCGGGGGATGAACACTGAAGCTTTCTTT. It specifies CSARDPTRGMNTEAFF. This chain joins TRBV20-1 and TRBJ1-1, with D tentatively TRBD1 (5 bases). Trimming shortened V by 0 bases and J by 0 bases, and 14 bases separated the two germline ends. Germline CDR1 is DFQATT and CDR2 is SNEGSKA (reference sequence). The CDR3 has 16 amino acids.

The chain carries TRBV3-1 and TRBJ2-1; TRBD1 is a possible D gene (6 bases). This CDR3 is 16 amino acids long. Germline V gene data show CDR1 as LGHDT and CDR2 as YNNKEL (reference sequence). The V end was cut by 0 bases, the J end by 3 bases, with 12 bases between. The CDR3 DNA reads TGTGCCAGCAGCCAAGAATGGCAGGGGAGCTACAATGAGCAGTTCTTC. Protein: CASSQEWQGSYNEQFF.

The chain recombines TRBV12-3 or TRBV12-4 with TRBJ2-2; D is possibly TRBD1 or TRBD2 (5 bases each). This CDR3 comprises 16 residues. V lost 2 bases and J 6 bases, leaving 16 bases between the germline ends. The CDR3 is CASSLLSSRGAGELFF. CDR3 nucleotides: TGTGCCAGCAGTTTACTTTCTAGTCGAGGGGCCGGGGAGCTGTTTTTT.

Note on this clonotype: A much larger clone is a single base away; this may be a read error. V and J are TRBV24-1 and TRBJ1-2, with TRBD1 matching over 8 bases. V shed 8 bases and J 1 base; nucleotides not matched to a gene: 14. Looked up from germline, CDR1 is KGHDR and CDR2 is SFDVKD. CDR3 length equals 17 residues. The DNA of the CDR3 is TGTGCCACCAATGACCCTACCGACAGGGGAGGTAACTATGGCTACACCTTC. It translates to CATNDPTDRGGNYGYTF.

This clonotype is medium-sized in the sample. The genes are TRBV9 and TRBJ1-2; D gene ambiguous. The CDR3 contains 13 residues. V was cut by 4 bases and J by 8 bases, with 15 bases left in between. Germline V gene data show CDR1 as SGDLS and CDR2 as YYNGEE. The CDR3 is CASSPHPEGGYTF. The CDR3 region has the DNA TGTGCCAGCAGCCCCCATCCGGAGGGAGGCTACACCTTC.

In this sample, this clonotype is medium-sized. The genes are TRBV28 and TRBJ1-2; TRBD1 aligns across 12 bases. Germline CDR1 is MDHEN and CDR2 is SYDVKM. The CDR3 is made up of 17 amino acids. Trimming removed 6 bases from V and 8 bases from J; junction bases left unmatched: 16. CDR3 loop: CASRPQGTGGGAGGYTF. The CDR3 DNA is TGTGCCAGCAGACCTCAGGGGACAGGGGGCGGTGCGGGCGGCTACACCTTC.

By its share, this clonotype is medium-sized. This rearrangement joins TRBV19 to TRBJ1-1, with 11 bases aligning to TRBD1. Trimming removed 5 bases from V and 5 bases from J; junction bases left unmatched: 13. The CDR3 is 17 residues long. Looked up from germline, CDR1 is LNHDA and CDR2 is SQIVND (reference sequence). The CDR3 region is CASSFIRNGQGATEAFF. The CDR3, as DNA: TGTGCCAGTAGTTTCATCCGAAATGGACAGGGGGCTACTGAAGCTTTCTTT.

V and J are TRBV7-9 and TRBJ1-6; TRBD1 agrees at 9 bases. CDR1 and CDR2 (germline): SEHNR, FQNEAQ (reference sequence). The V gene end was trimmed by 3 bases and the J gene end by 7 bases; junction bases not matched to a gene: 4. This CDR3 has 15 residues. CDR3 in DNA: TGTGCCAGCAGCTTTAGGGGACAGGGAAATTCACCCCTCCACTTT. Translating it yields CASSFRGQGNSPLHF.

This clonotype is categorized as medium-sized. J is TRBJ1-5 and V is TRBV27; D unclear. The V end lost 3 bases, the J end lost 3 bases, and 9 bases lay between the germline ends. This CDR3 is built from 14 residues. Looked up from germline, CDR1 is MNHEY and CDR2 is SMNVEV (reference sequence). CDR3 residues: CASSFLGYNQPQHF. The DNA of the CDR3 is TGTGCCAGCAGTTTCTTGGGTTACAATCAGCCCCAGCATTTT.

This clonotype qualifies as medium-sized. The chain uses TRBV19 and TRBJ2-7; D might be TRBD2 (5 bases). CDR3 length equals 15 residues. V lost 1 base to trimming and J lost 6 bases, with 16 bases between them. Germline CDR1 reads LNHDA; CDR2 reads SQIVND (reference sequence). DNA for the CDR3: TGTGCCAGTAGTATAGCTTGGACTTCTCCTCCCGAGCAGTACTTC. This sequence encodes CASSIAWTSPPEQYF. The full variable domain, its missing parts supplied by reference TRBV19 and TRBJ2-7, is DGGITQSPKYLFRKEGQNVTLSCEQNLNHDAMYWYRQDPGQGLRLIYYSQIVNDFQKGDIAEGYSVSREKKESFPLTVTSAQKNPTAFYLCASSIAWTSPPEQYFGPGTRLTVT.

This clonotype was seen at least ten times. The chain uses TRBV7-9 and TRBJ1-5, with TRBD1 matching over 7 bases. The CDR3 contains 16 residues. In germline, CDR1 is SEHNR, CDR2 FQNEAQ (reference sequence). Unmatched junction bases numbered 10, after V lost 1 base and J lost 7 bases. The CDR3 sequence is CASSLGQGGWDQPQHF. DNA of the CDR3: TGTGCCAGCAGCTTAGGCCAGGGGGGGTGGGACCAGCCCCAGCATTTT.